Listed below are T cell receptor beta chains from one sample, sequenced in a study of blood T cell repertoires in COVID-19. TCRdb's table, derived via immunoSEQ multiplex PCR, lists solely in-frame clones and lacks some. Of roughly 300,000 clones listed, 85% were seen once; the top ten hold around 2.5%. The sample taken for sequencing was PBMCs or T cells enriched from blood (not recorded which). The receptors come from a woman between 45 and 65 years old who had recovered from COVID-19. Both conserved end residues are part of each CDR3. D genes are given only for firm matches. Clone size is not always given. Where it is, it says once, few, many or a class for expanded clones.

-	TRBV5-1	-	TRBJ1-2	TGCGCCAGCAGCTTCCTGCAGGGATCTATTGGCTACACCTTC	CASSFLQGSIGYTF
TRBD1	TRBV11-2	-	TRBJ2-7	TGTGCCAGCAGCTTAGAGGCAGGGGGCTACGAGCAGTACTTC	CASSLEAGGYEQYF
-	TRBV5-5	-	TRBJ1-1	TGTGCCAGCAACAAAATATACAACACTGAAGCTTTCTTT	CASNKIYNTEAFF
TRBD1	TRBV2	-	TRBJ1-4	TGTGCCAGCAGTGAGTTCGGCGGGACAGGGTTTGAAAAACTGTTTTTT	CASSEFGGTGFEKLFF
-	TRBV3-1/TRBV3-2	few	TRBJ1-1	TGTGCCAGCAGCCAAGGGGCTTCGAACACTGAAGCTTTCTTT	CASSQGASNTEAFF
TRBD1	TRBV11-2	-	TRBJ2-3	TGTGCCAGCAGCTCCCAGGACAGGGGACGGAATAGCACAGATACGCAGTATTTT	CASSSQDRGRNSTDTQYF
-	TRBV7-8	once	TRBJ1-2	TGTGCCAGCAGCTTAGAAAGGGGATCCGTGGGAGGCTACACCTTC	CASSLERGSVGGYTF
-	TRBV3-1/TRBV3-2	once	TRBJ2-3	TGTGCCAGCACTGATAGACAGGCCACAGATACGCAGTATTTT	CASTDRQATDTQYF
-	TRBV5-8	-	TRBJ2-7	TGTGCCAGCAGCTTCAGGACAGTCTCTCCCTTC	CASSFRTVSPF
-	TRBV21-1	-	TRBJ1-6	TGTGCCAGCAGCAAAGATCCAGGGGACAATTCACCCCTCCACTTT	CASSKDPGDNSPLHF
-	TRBV27	-	TRBJ2-5	TGTGCCAGCAGTTTCAGGAGGGGTCAAGAGACCCAGTACTTC	CASSFRRGQETQYF
TRBD1	TRBV27	-	TRBJ1-2	TGTGCCAGCAGTGCACAGGACAGGGGCCTTTATGGCTACACCTTC	CASSAQDRGLYGYTF
TRBD1	TRBV19	once	TRBJ1-4	TGTGCCAGTAAAAGTACAGGGGGTGAAGGAAAACTGTTTTTT	CASKSTGGEGKLFF
-	TRBV9	few	TRBJ1-3	TGTGCCAGCAGCGTATCCCAGAACACCATATATTTT	CASSVSQNTIYF
-	TRBV4-1	-	TRBJ1-3	TGCGCCAGCAGCCAAGATCCAGGGGTTTTGAACACCATATATTTT	CASSQDPGVLNTIYF
-	TRBV6-5	-	TRBJ1-3	TGTGCCAGCAAGCGGTCGGTAGGCTCTGGAAACACCATATATTTT	CASKRSVGSGNTIYF
-	TRBV27	-	TRBJ1-1	TGTGCCAGCACCCCTCCCCTGGGGCTTACGAACACTGAAGCTTTCTTT	CASTPPLGLTNTEAFF
TRBD1	TRBV6-5	-	TRBJ1-3	TGTGCCAGCAGGAGGGACAGCACTTCTGGAAACACCATATATTTT	CASRRDSTSGNTIYF
TRBD1	TRBV12-3/TRBV12-4	-	TRBJ1-3	TGTGCCATCGGGACAGGGCTAGGAAACACCATATATTTT	CAIGTGLGNTIYF
-	TRBV13	-	TRBJ2-3	TGTGCCAGCAGCTTGAAGCGGCGAAGAGATACGCAGTATTTT	CASSLKRRRDTQYF
-	TRBV24-1	-	TRBJ1-5	TGTGCCACCAGTGCCCCAATGGCGGATCAGCCCCAGCATTTT	CATSAPMADQPQHF
TRBD1	TRBV4-3	once	TRBJ1-1	TGCGCCAGCAGCCAAATCGCGGGACAGGGGGACACTGAAGCTTTCTTT	CASSQIAGQGDTEAFF
TRBD2	TRBV5-1	-	TRBJ2-3	TGCGCCAGCAGCCAGGGGACTAGCGGGAACACAGATACGCAGTATTTT	CASSQGTSGNTDTQYF
TRBD1	TRBV11-2	few	TRBJ1-1	TGTGCCAGCAGCACCCCAGCCGGGACAGGGATAAGAGGCACTGAAGCTTTCTTT	CASSTPAGTGIRGTEAFF
TRBD2	TRBV6-2/TRBV6-3	-	TRBJ2-5	TGTGCCAGCAGTTCGCCATACGAACCTAGCGGGGGGGCAGGAGAGACCCAGTACTTC	CASSSPYEPSGGAGETQYF
-	TRBV20-1	-	TRBJ2-7	TGCAGTGCTAGTCGGAGGGGGCTGGGGGAGCAGTACTTC	CSASRRGLGEQYF
-	TRBV7-9	once	TRBJ1-6	TGTGCCAGCAGCCAAAATGCAGGGTACAATTCACCCCTCCACTTT	CASSQNAGYNSPLHF
-	TRBV5-5	-	TRBJ1-1	TGTGCCAGCAGCTTGGTAGGAGGTTACACTGAAGCTTTCTTT	CASSLVGGYTEAFF
-	TRBV4-1	-	TRBJ2-7	TGCGCCAGCAGCCAAGATCTCCAGCGGGTGGTCTACGAGCAGTACTTC	CASSQDLQRVVYEQYF
TRBD1	TRBV28	-	TRBJ2-7	TGTGCCAGCAGTCCGCCGGGACAGCTATACGAGCAGTACTTC	CASSPPGQLYEQYF
-	TRBV6-1	-	TRBJ2-1	TGTGCCAGCAGTGAAGGGCTGGTCCCCACAAATGAGCAGTTCTTC	CASSEGLVPTNEQFF
TRBD1	TRBV15	-	TRBJ2-5	TGTGCCACCAGCCCGCGGACAGGGGGGAGAGAGACCCAGTACTTC	CATSPRTGGRETQYF